One T cell receptor (beta chain) is described in this entry. Given a much more abundant clone one base away, this may be a read error. This entry is derived from a study of tumor-infiltrating lymphocytes in oesophageal squamous cell carcinoma. In germline, CDR1 is MNHGY, CDR2 SAAAGT. With 5 bases removed from V and 0 bases from J, the gap between germline ends came to 15 bases. CDR3 size: 16 residues. TCRdb re-analysed the PCR reads in MiXCR, keeping a single row per CDR3 protein. Seen here are about 20,000 distinct CDR3 sequences, almost 40% observed once, and the top ten hold roughly 7%. Sequencing input: blood. This clonotype was obtained from a male donor with esophageal squamous cell carcinoma. The chain employs TRBV6-8 and TRBJ2-3; D is tentatively TRBD1 or TRBD2 (5 bases each). Here the CDR3 reads CASSQRTRTSTDTQYF. The CDR3, as DNA: TGTGCCAGCAGTCAAAGGACACGGACTAGCACAGATACGCAGTATTTT.